The 19 T cell receptor beta chains reported below all come from one sample, sequenced in a study of blood T cell repertoires in COVID-19. Generated by immunoSEQ multiplex PCR, the TCRdb table keeps only in-frame clones and is missing some. The sample comprises some 290,000 clones, approximately 90% of which are singletons, and over 2% rests with the top ten. Sequences were obtained from PBMCs or T cells enriched from blood (not recorded which). These TCRs come from a woman aged 35 to 49 with acute COVID-19.

In DNA form, the CDR3 reads TGTGCCAGCAGCCAACCGACAGGGGCCAACTCTGGAAACACCATATATTTT. Translated, it gives CASSQPTGANSGNTIYF. The genes are TRBV3-1 (or the pseudogene TRBV3-2) and TRBJ1-3, with TRBD1 matching 8 bases. The ends lost 2 bases at V and 0 bases at J; junction bases unmatched: 6. The CDR3 is 17 residues long. Germline CDR1 is LGHDT and CDR2 is YNNKEL (reference sequence).

Written as DNA, the CDR3 is TGTGCCAGTAGTAAGGGGGGGGGCACAGATACGCAGTATTTT. Translated, it gives CASSKGGGTDTQYF. This chain links TRBV19 with TRBJ2-3, with D possibly TRBD2 on 7 matching bases. The CDR3 is made up of 14 amino acids. The V and J ends lost 4 bases and 1 base respectively, with 9 bases between them. Germline V lookup: CDR1 LNHDA, CDR2 SQIVND (reference sequence). Complete variable domain (other parts from reference TRBV19 and TRBJ2-3): DGGITQSPKYLFRKEGQNVTLSCEQNLNHDAMYWYRQDPGQGLRLIYYSQIVNDFQKGDIAEGYSVSREKKESFPLTVTSAQKNPTAFYLCASSKGGGTDTQYFGPGTRLTVL.

V usage is TRBV7-9 and J usage is TRBJ2-5, with 9 bases fitting TRBD1. Germline CDR1 and CDR2: SEHNR and FQNEAQ (reference sequence). The V and J ends lost 4 bases and 5 bases, in that order; junction bases with no gene match: 11. The CDR3 is made up of 16 amino acids. The CDR3 here is CASSSQGTGLRETQYF. The CDR3 DNA reads as TGTGCCAGCAGCTCCCAAGGGACAGGGTTACGTGAGACCCAGTACTTC.

This rearrangement joins TRBV15 to TRBJ1-3; perhaps TRBD1 as D (5 bases). CDR1 and CDR2 from the germline V gene are LNHNV and YYDKDF (reference sequence). With 0 bases removed from V and 3 bases from J, the gap between germline ends came to 12 bases. The CDR3 is 16 amino acids. CDR3 sequence (DNA): TGTGCCACCAGCAGAGATCCCGGGGACTTTGGAAACACCATATATTTT. Its translation is CATSRDPGDFGNTIYF.

CDR3 in amino acids: CASSFQGLAKNIQYF. CDR3 DNA sequence: TGTGCCAGCAGCTTCCAGGGGTTAGCCAAAAACATTCAGTACTTC. The genes are TRBV5-5 and TRBJ2-4; D perhaps matches TRBD1 (6 bases). Germline V lookup: CDR1 SGHKS, CDR2 YYEKEE (reference sequence). This CDR3 is 15 amino acids long. The V end lost 2 bases, the J end lost 0 bases, and 9 bases lay between the germline ends.

The V and J genes are TRBV15 and TRBJ2-3, with a tentative D call TRBD2 (5 bases). Trimming shortened V by 8 bases and J by 0 bases, and 12 bases separated the two germline ends. Germline V gene lookup returns CDR1 LNHNV and CDR2 YYDKDF (reference sequence). The CDR3 sequence is 14 residues long. The DNA of the CDR3 is TGTGCCACCGCGTGGAGGTCCAGCACAGATACGCAGTATTTT. Translated: CATAWRSSTDTQYF.

The rearrangement joins TRBV28 to TRBJ1-2; D perhaps matches TRBD1 (5 bases). Germline V gene data show CDR1 as MDHEN and CDR2 as SYDVKM. The CDR3 extends over 13 amino acids. Trimming left V 8 bases short and J 4 bases short, with 14 bases between. The CDR3 protein is CASSGDFPYGYTF. CDR3 bases: TGTGCCAGCTCGGGGGACTTCCCCTATGGCTACACCTTC.

This chain's CDR3 is CASSSGYGNTEAFF. CDR3 nucleotide sequence: TGTGCCAGCAGTTCGGGGTATGGGAACACTGAAGCTTTCTTT. The chain carries TRBV25-1 and TRBJ1-1; D gene uncertain. The CDR3 covers 14 residues. V shed 5 bases and J shed 1 base, with 11 bases lying between them. Germline assignment: CDR1 MGHDK and CDR2 SYGVNS.

The chain combines TRBV3-1 (or the pseudogene TRBV3-2) with TRBJ1-2, with TRBD1 matching over 8 bases. V trimming: 4 bases; J trimming: 5 bases; junction bases outside the gene matches: 9. Germline CDR1 reads LGHDT; CDR2 reads YNNKEL (reference sequence). This CDR3 region has 15 residues. The CDR3, as DNA: TGTGCCAGCAGCCCGGACAGGGTAGGGGCATATGGCTACACCTTC. This sequence encodes CASSPDRVGAYGYTF.

The chain links TRBV4-3 to TRBJ2-1, with D perhaps matching TRBD2 (5 bases). V lost 0 bases to trimming and J lost 6 bases, with 9 bases between them. CDR3 length equals 14 residues. Germline CDR1 and CDR2: LGHNA and YSLEER. The CDR3 is CASSQDPGVNEQFF. The DNA of the CDR3 is TGCGCCAGCAGCCAAGACCCCGGGGTCAATGAGCAGTTCTTC.

The chain couples TRBV28 to TRBJ1-6; D gene uncertain. V was pared by 2 bases and J by 5 bases, with 10 bases between. Germline CDR1 MDHEN, CDR2 SYDVKM. There are 15 residues in the CDR3. CDR3: CASSLMTGNNSPLHF. Here the CDR3 DNA reads TGTGCCAGCAGTTTAATGACGGGTAATAATTCACCCCTCCACTTT.

The V call is TRBV6-5, the J call TRBJ1-2; D perhaps matches TRBD1 (5 bases). Between the trimmed V and J ends, which lost 0 bases and 8 bases, there was a span of 16 bases. The CDR3 runs to 15 residues. Germline V lookup: CDR1 MNHEY, CDR2 SVGAGI. The CDR3 is CASSYSKTGALGYTF. For the CDR3, the DNA is TGTGCCAGCAGTTACTCGAAAACAGGTGCTCTCGGCTACACCTTC.

The chain uses TRBV7-3 and TRBJ2-3; D possibly corresponds to TRBD2 (5 bases). Germline loops: CDR1 SGHTA, CDR2 FQGTGA. V lost 5 bases, J lost 1 base, and 13 bases lay in between. The CDR3 extends over 15 amino acids. The DNA for the CDR3 is TGTGCCAGCAGCCCGCGGAGAGCGGGCACAGATACGCAGTATTTT. Amino acid sequence: CASSPRRAGTDTQYF.

The V call is TRBV18, the J call TRBJ2-1, with 10 bases matching TRBD2. The germline V gene has CDR1 KGHSH and CDR2 LQKENI. CDR3 length: 16 amino acids. The junction had 7 bases not matched to a gene; V was cut back by 6 bases and J by 2 bases. The CDR3 region is CASSPLAGVAYNEQFF. CDR3 nucleotides: TGTGCCAGCTCCCCTCTAGCGGGAGTGGCCTACAATGAGCAGTTCTTC.

The V call is TRBV12-3 or TRBV12-4, the J call TRBJ1-1; 7 bases agree with TRBD1. CDR3 length equals 12 residues. The V and J ends lost 6 bases and 3 bases, in that order; junction bases with no gene match: 1. The CDR3 DNA reads as TGTGCCAGCAGAGGGACAGACACTGAAGCTTTCTTT. It yields the protein CASRGTDTEAFF.

V usage is TRBV18 and J usage is TRBJ2-7; TRBD1 matches at 7 bases. J was trimmed by 1 base and V by 6 bases; bases with no gene match: 6. The CDR3 has 14 amino acids. The germline CDR1 and CDR2 sequences are KGHSH and LQKENI. CDR3 nucleotide sequence: TGTGCCAGCTCGAGCACGGGACAGTCCTACGAGCAGTACTTC. Translation: CASSSTGQSYEQYF.

V is TRBV4-2 and J is TRBJ2-7, with 8 bases identical to TRBD2. Trimming cost V 0 bases and J 0 bases; bases outside gene matches: 4. This CDR3 has 16 amino acids. Germline CDR1 is LGHNA and CDR2 is YNFKEQ. CDR3 amino acids: CASSQDRTSISYEQYF. Here the CDR3 DNA reads TGTGCCAGCAGCCAAGATAGGACTAGCATCTCCTACGAGCAGTACTTC.

This clone was seen once. Other DNA variants within this sample encode the same CDR3. The J gene is TRBJ1-6, the V gene TRBV2, with 7 bases that match TRBD1. Germline assignment: CDR1 SNHLY and CDR2 FYNNEI. The CDR3 consists of 14 residues. Trimming removed 3 bases from V and 7 bases from J; junction bases left unmatched: 3. This CDR3 reads CASSEAGGNSPLHF. The DNA of the CDR3 is TGTGCCAGCAGTGAGGCAGGGGGGAATTCACCCCTCCACTTT.

The V call is TRBV9, the J call TRBJ2-3; 8 bases align to TRBD1. Trimming at V came to 4 bases and at J to 5 bases, leaving 15 bases not matched to a gene. CDR3 size: 17 residues. CDR1 is SGDLS, CDR2 YYNGEE, per germline. CDR3 in DNA: TGTGCCAGCAGCTCAGCCACAGGGGGTGGAACTGGAGATACGCAGTATTTT. This sequence encodes CASSSATGGGTGDTQYF.